This T cell receptor beta chain was observed in a study of shared clonotypes between healthy human individuals. Deep-level running was used for the assay. TCRdb's table, derived via immunoSEQ multiplex PCR, lists solely in-frame clones and lacks some. This table has 100,000 or so clones, 40% to 55% appearing once. This clone was recorded a few times. This TCR was recovered from a woman aged 40-49 years in good health. Some clones in this sample may be carry-over from other donors' samples. The source material was PBMCs.

DNA of the CDR3: TGTGCCTGGGGTAACGGGAGGGACACCGGGGAGCTGTTTTTT. This sequence encodes CAWGNGRDTGELFF. The rearrangement uses TRBV30 and TRBJ2-2; 8 bases are shared with TRBD2. Germline V CDR1 and CDR2: GTSNPN, SVGIG (reference sequence). The CDR3 runs to 14 residues. The J segment lost 3 bases and the V segment lost 5 bases, leaving 5 bases of the junction unmatched.